This T cell receptor beta chain was sequenced during a study of identical twins. Study results and caveats: Not following the same donors, the study drew its conclusions from cross-sectional statistical analysis.

This clonotype appeared a few times. As yet, its antigen is unknown. TCRdb reanalysed the 5' RACE reads using MiXCR and keeps one entry per CDR3 protein. Of around 490,000 distinct CDR3 sequences in the sample, approximately 14% were seen once. These records were also assigned to another study, of yellow fever vaccine responses in identical twins.

The sequencing sample was made of CD4+ T cells sorted from blood. The origin of this receptor is a woman younger than 35 in good health.

The CDR3 region is CASSLRGSGNTIYF. CDR3 coding DNA: TGTGCCAGCAGCTTACGTGGTTCTGGAAACACCATATATTTT. The chain carries TRBV7-6 and TRBJ1-3; D gene ambiguous. The CDR3 extends over 14 amino acids. V was clipped by 2 bases and J by 1 base, with 6 bases between them. Germline values: CDR1 SGHVS, CDR2 FNYEAQ.